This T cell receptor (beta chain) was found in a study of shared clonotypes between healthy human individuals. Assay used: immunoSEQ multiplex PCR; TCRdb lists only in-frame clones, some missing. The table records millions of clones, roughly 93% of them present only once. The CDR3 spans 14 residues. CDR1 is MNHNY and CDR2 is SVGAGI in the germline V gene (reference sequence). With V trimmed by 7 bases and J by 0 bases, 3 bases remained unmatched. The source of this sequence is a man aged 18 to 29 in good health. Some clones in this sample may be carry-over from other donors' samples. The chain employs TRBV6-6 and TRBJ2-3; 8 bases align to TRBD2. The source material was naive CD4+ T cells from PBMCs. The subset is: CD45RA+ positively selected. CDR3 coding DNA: TGTGCCAGCACTCTAGCGGGTAGCACAGATACGCAGTATTTT. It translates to CASTLAGSTDTQYF.